A single sample gave rise to the 11 T cell receptor beta chains below, sequenced in a study of response to subunit inactivated influenza vaccine. TCRdb reprocessed the RT-PCR reads with MiXCR, giving one entry per CDR3 protein. The sample holds some 500,000 distinct CDR3 sequences, 13% seen once. The sample in question was PBMCs from blood, obtained about 40 days after vaccination. These receptors were obtained from a man aged 50 to 60 who received an inactivated influenza vaccine.

The V and J genes are TRBV7-9 and TRBJ1-1, with D possibly matching TRBD1 (5 bases). From germline, CDR1 is SEHNR and CDR2 FQNEAQ (reference sequence). With 5 bases removed from V and 8 bases from J, the gap between germline ends came to 18 bases. The CDR3 is 14 amino acids. The DNA of the CDR3 is TGTGCCAGCAGCCGGGTCCGGGACTCTTTAGAAGCTTTCTTT. Protein product: CASSRVRDSLEAFF.

The V gene is TRBV4-3, the J gene TRBJ1-1; TRBD1 agrees at 11 bases. The CDR3 has 14 amino acids. CDR1 LGHNA and CDR2 YSLEER come from the germline V gene. Trimming removed 4 bases from V and 7 bases from J; junction bases left unmatched: 5. The CDR3 region is CASSRGQGGIEAFF. The CDR3 nucleotides are TGCGCCAGCAGCCGGGGACAGGGGGGAATTGAAGCTTTCTTT.

V usage is TRBV5-1 and J usage is TRBJ2-7; the match to TRBD1 covers 7 bases. The length of the CDR3 is 15 residues. Germline CDR1 and CDR2: SGHRS and YFSETQ. V lost 0 bases and J lost 6; bases outside the gene matches: 9. Written as DNA, the CDR3 is TGCGCCAGCAGCTTGGCCGGGACAGTAGGCTGCGAGCAGTACTTC. Residues: CASSLAGTVGCEQYF.

This chain uses TRBV5-6 with TRBJ2-6, with D perhaps TRBD1 (6 bases). V was shortened by 5 bases and J by 2 bases, with 11 bases between the two germline ends. The germline CDR1 and CDR2 sequences are SGHDT and YYEEEE. The CDR3 contains 15 residues. CDR3 sequence reads: CASRPQGTGANVLTF. The CDR3 coding sequence is TGTGCCAGCAGACCCCAGGGGACTGGGGCCAACGTCCTGACTTTC.

V gene TRBV6-2 or TRBV6-3 combines with J gene TRBJ2-1; 14 bases map to TRBD2. J lost 4 bases, V lost 5 bases, and 16 bases had no gene match. Germline CDR1 reads MNHEY; CDR2 reads SVGEGT. This CDR3 has 20 amino acids. CDR3 sequence (DNA): TGTGCCAGCAGTAACCCCGGGACACAAGGACTAGCGGGAGGATACAATGAGCAGTTCTTC. It translates to CASSNPGTQGLAGGYNEQFF.

This clonotype occurred a few times. The V and J genes are TRBV20-1 and TRBJ1-2; D perhaps matches TRBD1 (5 bases). The germline V gene encodes CDR1 DFQATT and CDR2 SNEGSKA (reference sequence). The V end lost 1 base, the J end lost 6 bases, and 18 bases lay between the germline ends. The CDR3 extends over 15 amino acids. CDR3 in DNA: TGCAGTGCTAGAGTCGGACCTACCGCGGGGGATGGCTACACCTTC. Translating it yields CSARVGPTAGDGYTF.

A few counts support this clonotype. V and J are TRBV5-4 and TRBJ2-5; the match to TRBD2 covers 8 bases. The CDR3 extends over 14 amino acids. After removal of 4 bases from V and 4 bases from J, the junction contained 6 bases not matched to a gene. Germline V lookup: CDR1 SGHNT, CDR2 YYREEE (reference sequence). This chain's CDR3 is CASSRGGPGETQYF. CDR3 coding DNA: TGTGCCAGCAGCCGCGGGGGGCCGGGAGAGACCCAGTACTTC.

In its sample, this clonotype was seen a few times. This sequence joins TRBV6-1 and TRBJ2-3; 7 bases agree with TRBD1. The CDR3 runs 14 residues. Germline V CDR1 and CDR2: MNHNS, SASEGT. V gave up 9 bases and J gave up 7 bases; unmatched junction bases: 13. CDR3 bases: TGTGCCAGTTCAGGGGGACAGCGTGGGAATACGCAGTATTTT. Its protein product is CASSGGQRGNTQYF.

V and J are TRBV11-1 and TRBJ2-1, with 7 bases fitting TRBD2. V was clipped by 5 bases and J by 1 base; unmatched bases: 17. The length of the CDR3 is 19 residues. Germline assignment: CDR1 SGHAT and CDR2 FQDESV (reference sequence). The CDR3 is CASSPKVGGKVGSYNEQFF. The CDR3 DNA follows: TGTGCCAGCAGCCCAAAGGTGGGAGGGAAGGTTGGGTCCTACAATGAGCAGTTCTTC. Variable domain in full (rest from reference TRBV11-1 and TRBJ2-1): EAEVAQSPRYKITEKSQAVAFWCDPISGHATLYWYRQILGQGPELLVQFQDESVVDDSQLPKDRFSAERLKGVDSTLKIQPAELGDSAMYLCASSPKVGGKVGSYNEQFFGPGTRLTVL.

The J gene is TRBJ2-3, the V gene TRBV7-9; 9 bases align to TRBD1. In germline, CDR1 is SEHNR, CDR2 FQNEAQ (reference sequence). V was pared by 5 bases and J by 4 bases, with 10 bases of the junction left unmatched. The CDR3 runs to 16 residues. CDR3 amino acids: CASSADGTGSPDTQYF. In DNA form, the CDR3 reads TGTGCCAGCAGCGCAGACGGGACAGGGAGCCCAGATACGCAGTATTTT. Drawing the rest from reference TRBV7-9 and TRBJ2-3, the complete variable domain is DTGVSQNPRHKITKRGQNVTFRCDPISEHNRLYWYRQTLGQGPEFLTYFQNEAQLEKSRLLSDRFSAERPKGSFSTLEIQRTEQGDSAMYLCASSADGTGSPDTQYFGPGTRLTVL.

There are many counts of this clonotype. The V and J genes are TRBV7-4 and TRBJ2-7; D remains ambiguous. This CDR3 spans 14 amino acids. V lost 1 base and J 4 bases, leaving 11 bases between the germline ends. CDR1 SGHVT and CDR2 SQSDAQ come from the germline V gene. This CDR3 is CASSLGESRYEQYF. In nucleotides, the CDR3 is TGTGCCAGCAGCTTAGGGGAATCGAGGTACGAGCAGTACTTC.